This entry features one T cell receptor (beta chain) sequence. Its antigen is as yet unknown. Sample-barcoded 5' priming and a J-beta primer mix drove a second PCR of roughly 7 to 11 cycles. The template-switch adaptor, which had 12 random nucleotides, put a tag on each cDNA molecule. Using its own MiXCR run on the 5' RACE reads, TCRdb lists one record per CDR3 protein. Of about 1 million distinct CDR3 sequences listed, roughly 45% were seen once; the top ten hold 18%. Germline loops: CDR1 LGHNA, CDR2 YNFKEQ. This CDR3 comprises 16 residues. Trimming shortened V by 6 bases and J by 0 bases, and 16 bases separated the two germline ends. This sample was included in a study of blood T cells in healthy people across ages. Broader study findings: Unknown donor CMV status possibly confounded expanded clonotype changes.

This sequence originates from a woman aged 55-70 years in good health. The sequencing sample was made of blood. The J gene is TRBJ2-3, the V gene TRBV4-2; a possible D gene is TRBD2 (6 bases). CDR3 DNA: TGTGCCAGCAGACCCGGGGTAGCGGTTAGCACAGATACGCAGTATTTT. Protein sequence: CASRPGVAVSTDTQYF.